Shown below are 9 T cell receptor beta chains from a single sample sequenced in a study of cytomegalovirus exposure and HLA in healthy donors. The PCR had 60 Vbeta and 13 Jbeta primers. The repertoire was sequenced with immunoSEQ multiplex PCR; TCRdb's copy has only in-frame clones and lacks some. Of around 150,000 clones detected, approximately 78% appear once; the ten largest clones hold roughly 8%. The sample was PBMCs. The receptor source for this set is a woman aged 45 to 65 in good health and CMV-seropositive.

The chain recombines TRBV10-3 with TRBJ2-5; TRBD2 aligns across 9 bases. The CDR3 runs to 13 residues. Germline CDR1 ENHRY, CDR2 SYGVKD. With V trimmed by 10 bases and J by 1 base, 4 bases remained unmatched. CDR3 bases: TGTGCCACCCAACTAGCGGGCCAAGAGACCCAGTACTTC. Residues: CATQLAGQETQYF.

The chain uses TRBV4-1 and TRBJ2-3; 7 positions agree with TRBD2. The V gene's germline CDR1 is MGHRA and CDR2 YSYEKL. This CDR3 has 15 residues. Unmatched junction bases numbered 5, after V lost 4 bases and J lost 1 base. The CDR3 sequence: CASSPQRGRTDTQYF. The CDR3 nucleotides are TGCGCCAGCAGCCCTCAGCGGGGCCGCACAGATACGCAGTATTTT.

This chain links TRBV5-1 with TRBJ2-3, with 7 bases aligning to TRBD1. This CDR3 region has 13 residues. Per germline, CDR1 SGHRS and CDR2 YFSETQ. J was trimmed by 6 bases and V by 0 bases; bases with no gene match: 1. CDR3 loop: CASSLEGQDTQYF. Written as DNA, the CDR3 is TGCGCCAGCAGCTTGGAGGGACAGGATACGCAGTATTTT.

CDR3 in amino acids: CASSSLRGAPYEQYF. The CDR3 DNA reads as TGTGCCAGCAGTTCACTCCGTGGGGCACCGTACGAGCAGTACTTC. The chain combines TRBV27 with TRBJ2-7; TRBD1 might be the D (5 bases). The CDR3 consists of 15 residues. Trimming left V 4 bases short and J 4 bases short, with 17 bases between. Germline V lookup: CDR1 MNHEY, CDR2 SMNVEV (reference sequence).

Only one count was recorded for this clone. The CDR3 coding sequence is TGTGCCAGCAGCCCAGGGCTAGCGGGCACATCTGAGCAGTTCTTC. Translation: CASSPGLAGTSEQFF. The V gene is TRBV9, the J gene TRBJ2-1; TRBD2 matches at 8 bases. Germline V gene lookup returns CDR1 SGDLS and CDR2 YYNGEE. The CDR3 length is 15 residues. Trimming took 4 bases from V and 9 from J; bases not matched to a gene: 12.

V is TRBV7-9 and J is TRBJ1-4; 9 bases map to TRBD1. This CDR3 comprises 16 residues. V lost 5 bases, J lost 5 bases, and 9 bases stayed unmatched. The germline V gene encodes CDR1 SEHNR and CDR2 FQNEAQ (reference sequence). In DNA form, the CDR3 reads TGTGCCAGCAGCACCGCCCCCACAGGGGGCAATGAAAAACTGTTTTTT. As protein: CASSTAPTGGNEKLFF. Using reference TRBV7-9 and TRBJ1-4 for the parts outside the CDR3, the full variable domain is DTGVSQNPRHKITKRGQNVTFRCDPISEHNRLYWYRQTLGQGPEFLTYFQNEAQLEKSRLLSDRFSAERPKGSFSTLEIQRTEQGDSAMYLCASSTAPTGGNEKLFFGSGTQLSVL.

This chain links TRBV7-9 with TRBJ1-2, with 8 bases that match TRBD1. J gave up 8 bases and V 2 bases, and 7 bases lay outside the gene matches. Germline V gene lookup returns CDR1 SEHNR and CDR2 FQNEAQ (reference sequence). CDR3 size: 14 residues. The CDR3, as DNA: TGTGCCAGCAGCTTATCGCAGGGGGCACTCGGCTACACCTTC. This encodes CASSLSQGALGYTF.

J is TRBJ2-1 and V is TRBV2; D may be TRBD2 (6 bases). Germline assignment: CDR1 SNHLY and CDR2 FYNNEI. CDR3 length: 15 residues. The ends were cut back, 2 bases at V and 9 bases at J, with 17 bases in the middle. CDR3 sequence reads: CASSELGGRPGEQFF. In DNA, the CDR3 is TGTGCCAGCAGTGAATTAGGAGGGAGGCCAGGTGAGCAGTTCTTC.

The chain links TRBV10-1 to TRBJ1-5, with D perhaps matching TRBD1 (6 bases). The CDR3 covers 19 residues. V was cut by 6 bases and J by 7 bases, with 31 bases left in between. Germline CDR1 is WNHNN and CDR2 is SYGVQD (reference sequence). Here the CDR3 reads CASSLYLKGGRMTLQPQHF. The CDR3 DNA reads as TGCGCCAGCAGCCTCTACTTGAAGGGGGGGCGTATGACTTTGCAGCCCCAGCATTTT.